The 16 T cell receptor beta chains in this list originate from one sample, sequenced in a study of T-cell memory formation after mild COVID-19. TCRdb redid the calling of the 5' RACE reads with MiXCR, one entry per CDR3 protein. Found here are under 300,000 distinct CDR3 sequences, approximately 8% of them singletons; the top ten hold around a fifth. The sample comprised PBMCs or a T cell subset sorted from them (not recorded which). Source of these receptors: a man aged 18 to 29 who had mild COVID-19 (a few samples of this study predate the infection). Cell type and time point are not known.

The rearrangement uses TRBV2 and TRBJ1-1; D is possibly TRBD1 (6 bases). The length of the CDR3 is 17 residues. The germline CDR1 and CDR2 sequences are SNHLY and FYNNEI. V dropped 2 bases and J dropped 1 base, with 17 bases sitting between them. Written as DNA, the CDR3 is TGTGCCAGCAGTGAATTGCGGGGGGCGCGGGAGAACACTGAAGCTTTCTTT. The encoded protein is CASSELRGARENTEAFF. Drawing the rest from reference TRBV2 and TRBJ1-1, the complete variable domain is EPEVTQTPSHQVTQMGQEVILRCVPISNHLYFYWYRQILGQKVEFLVSFYNNEISEKSEIFDDQFSVERPDGSNFTLKIRSTKLEDSAMYFCASSELRGARENTEAFFGQGTRLTVV.

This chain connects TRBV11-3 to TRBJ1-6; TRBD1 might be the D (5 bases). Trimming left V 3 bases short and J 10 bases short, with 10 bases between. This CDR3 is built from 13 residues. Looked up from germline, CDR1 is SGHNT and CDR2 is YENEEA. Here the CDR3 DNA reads TGTGCCAGCAGCTTGAGAGGGGAATCACCCCTCCACTTT. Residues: CASSLRGESPLHF.

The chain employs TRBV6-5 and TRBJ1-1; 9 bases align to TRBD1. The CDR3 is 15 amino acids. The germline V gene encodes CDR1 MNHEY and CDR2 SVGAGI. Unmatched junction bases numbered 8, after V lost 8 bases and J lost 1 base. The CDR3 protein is CASLGTGYENTEAFF. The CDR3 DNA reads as TGTGCCAGCCTCGGGACAGGGTATGAGAACACTGAAGCTTTCTTT.

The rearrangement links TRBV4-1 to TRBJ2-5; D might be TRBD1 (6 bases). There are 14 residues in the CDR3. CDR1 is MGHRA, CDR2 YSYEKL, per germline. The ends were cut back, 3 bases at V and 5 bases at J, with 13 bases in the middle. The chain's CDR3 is CASSHPGQEETQYF. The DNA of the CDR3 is TGCGCCAGCAGCCACCCGGGACAAGAGGAGACCCAGTACTTC.

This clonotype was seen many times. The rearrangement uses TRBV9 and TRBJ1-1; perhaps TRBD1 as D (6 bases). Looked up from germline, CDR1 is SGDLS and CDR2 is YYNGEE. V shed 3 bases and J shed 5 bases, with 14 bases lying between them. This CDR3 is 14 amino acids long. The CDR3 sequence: CASSARTDGTEAFF. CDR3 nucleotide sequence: TGTGCCAGCAGCGCCCGGACAGATGGAACTGAAGCTTTCTTT.

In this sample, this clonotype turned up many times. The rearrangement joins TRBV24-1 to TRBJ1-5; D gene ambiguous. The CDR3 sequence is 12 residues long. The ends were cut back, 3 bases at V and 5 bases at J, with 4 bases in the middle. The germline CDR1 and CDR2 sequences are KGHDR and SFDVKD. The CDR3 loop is CATSDPHQPQHF. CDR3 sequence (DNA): TGTGCCACCAGTGATCCGCATCAGCCCCAGCATTTT.

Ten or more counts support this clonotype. The CDR3 DNA reads TGTGCCAGCAGCTTGGTCGGGACAGGGGGCGCGGAGGCTTTCTTT. It translates to CASSLVGTGGAEAFF. This sequence joins TRBV5-6 and TRBJ1-1; 12 positions agree with TRBD1. There are 15 residues in the CDR3. V lost 0 bases and J lost 11; bases outside the gene matches: 8. Germline loops: CDR1 SGHDT, CDR2 YYEEEE.

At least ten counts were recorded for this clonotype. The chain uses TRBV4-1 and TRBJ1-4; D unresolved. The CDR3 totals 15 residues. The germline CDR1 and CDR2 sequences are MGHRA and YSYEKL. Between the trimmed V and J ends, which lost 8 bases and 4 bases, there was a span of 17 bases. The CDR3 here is CASLNPGSGNEKLFF. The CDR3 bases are TGCGCCAGCCTAAACCCCGGGTCAGGTAATGAAAAACTGTTTTTT.

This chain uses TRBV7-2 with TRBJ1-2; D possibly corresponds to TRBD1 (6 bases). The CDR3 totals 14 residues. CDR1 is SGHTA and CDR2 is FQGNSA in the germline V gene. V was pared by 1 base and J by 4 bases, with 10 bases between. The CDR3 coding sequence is TGTGCCAGCAGCTTAGACAGGGCTCCCTATGGCTACACCTTC. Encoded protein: CASSLDRAPYGYTF.

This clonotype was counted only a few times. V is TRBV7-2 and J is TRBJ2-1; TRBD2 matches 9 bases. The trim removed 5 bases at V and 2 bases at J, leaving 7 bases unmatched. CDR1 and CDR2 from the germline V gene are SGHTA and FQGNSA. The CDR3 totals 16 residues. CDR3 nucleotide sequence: TGTGCCAGCAGCCCCCGACTAGCGGACGCCTACAATGAGCAGTTCTTC. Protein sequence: CASSPRLADAYNEQFF. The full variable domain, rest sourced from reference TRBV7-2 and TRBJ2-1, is GAGVSQSPSNKVTEKGKDVELRCDPISGHTALYWYRQSLGQGLEFLIYFQGNSAPDKSGLPSDRFSAERTGGSVSTLTIQRTQQEDSAVYLCASSPRLADAYNEQFFGPGTRLTVL.

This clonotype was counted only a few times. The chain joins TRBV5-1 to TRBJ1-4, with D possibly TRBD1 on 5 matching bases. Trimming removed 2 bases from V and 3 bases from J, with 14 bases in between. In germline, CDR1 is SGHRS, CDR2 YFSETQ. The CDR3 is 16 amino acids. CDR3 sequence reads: CASSLEGGVSNEKLFF. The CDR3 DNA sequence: TGCGCCAGCAGCTTAGAAGGAGGGGTATCTAATGAAAAACTGTTTTTT.

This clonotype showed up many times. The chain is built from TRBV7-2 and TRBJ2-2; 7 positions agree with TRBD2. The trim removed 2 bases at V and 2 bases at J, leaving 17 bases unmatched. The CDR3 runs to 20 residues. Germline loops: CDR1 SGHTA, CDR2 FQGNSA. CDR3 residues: CASSLFGRGTAGDNTGELFF. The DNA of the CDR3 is TGTGCCAGCAGCTTATTCGGACGGGGCACCGCGGGGGATAACACCGGGGAGCTGTTTTTT. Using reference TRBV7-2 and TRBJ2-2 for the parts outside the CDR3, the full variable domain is GAGVSQSPSNKVTEKGKDVELRCDPISGHTALYWYRQSLGQGLEFLIYFQGNSAPDKSGLPSDRFSAERTGGSVSTLTIQRTQQEDSAVYLCASSLFGRGTAGDNTGELFFGEGSRLTVL.

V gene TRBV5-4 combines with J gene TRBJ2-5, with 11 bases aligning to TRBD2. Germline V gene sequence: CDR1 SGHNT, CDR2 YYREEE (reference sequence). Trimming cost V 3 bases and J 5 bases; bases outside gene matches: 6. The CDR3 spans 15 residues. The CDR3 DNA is TGTGCCAGCAGCTCGCCGGGACTAGCGGAGGAGACCCAGTACTTC. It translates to CASSSPGLAEETQYF.

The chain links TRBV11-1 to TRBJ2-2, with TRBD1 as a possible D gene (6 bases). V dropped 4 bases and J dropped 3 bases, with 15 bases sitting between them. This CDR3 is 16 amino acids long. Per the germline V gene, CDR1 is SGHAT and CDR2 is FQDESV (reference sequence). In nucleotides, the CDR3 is TGTGCCAGCAGCTCTCCGGCAGGGGCCGACACCGGGGAGCTGTTTTTT. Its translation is CASSSPAGADTGELFF.

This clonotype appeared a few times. This CDR3 is CSAPGPGANYGYTF. The CDR3 nucleotides are TGCAGTGCGCCAGGTCCGGGGGCAAACTATGGCTACACCTTC. The rearrangement uses TRBV20-1 and TRBJ1-2, with D maybe TRBD1 (6 bases). The V end was cut by 6 bases, the J end by 2 bases, with 16 bases between. The CDR3 consists of 14 residues. Germline V lookup: CDR1 DFQATT, CDR2 SNEGSKA (reference sequence).

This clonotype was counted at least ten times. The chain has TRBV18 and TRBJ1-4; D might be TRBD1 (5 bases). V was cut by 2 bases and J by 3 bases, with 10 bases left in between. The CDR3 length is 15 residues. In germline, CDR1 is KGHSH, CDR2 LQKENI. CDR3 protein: CASSPIQGPNEKLFF. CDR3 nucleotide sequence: TGTGCCAGCTCACCAATCCAGGGTCCTAATGAAAAACTGTTTTTT.